This passage covers 10 T cell receptor beta chains from one sample sequenced in a study of T cells in Graves' hyperthyroidism and ophthalmopathy. The TCR beta CDR3 regions underwent amplification using RNA transcripts as the source. Carried out on the TCR CDR3, a first-round RT-PCR used the HTBI primer set. TCRdb reprocessed the multiplex PCR reads via MiXCR and lists one record per CDR3 protein. The sample lists roughly 700,000 distinct CDR3 sequences, 15% to 20% occurring once. The sequenced material came from blood. The source is a man aged 45-65 years with Graves' hyperthyroidism.

This clonotype was seen more than once but under ten times. The rearrangement uses TRBV20-1 and TRBJ2-7; maybe TRBD1 (7 bases). CDR3 length: 14 amino acids. V was clipped by 1 base and J by 0 bases, with 10 bases between them. Germline V gene data show CDR1 as DFQATT and CDR2 as SNEGSKA (reference sequence). The CDR3: CSARAQGGSYEQYF. The CDR3 coding sequence is TGCAGTGCTAGAGCCCAGGGGGGCTCCTACGAGCAGTACTTC.

This sequence joins TRBV7-3 and TRBJ1-2, with D unclear. The CDR3 consists of 19 residues. Germline V gene sequence: CDR1 SGHTA, CDR2 FQGTGA. V lost 0 bases, J lost 3 bases, and 23 bases lay in between. CDR3 bases: TGTGCCAGCAGCTTAACAACCCGGTCGGAGGGAGAGGAGGACTATGGCTACACCTTC. This encodes CASSLTTRSEGEEDYGYTF.

This clonotype was picked up a small number of times. J is TRBJ2-5 and V is TRBV3-1; D is unclear. Germline CDR1 reads LGHDT; CDR2 reads YNNKEL (reference sequence). V lost 8 bases and J lost 5, with 12 bases in between. The CDR3 length is 12 residues. The CDR3 loop reads CASLTDSETQYF. CDR3 DNA: TGTGCCAGCTTAACTGACTCGGAGACCCAGTACTTC.

This clonotype turned up a few times. This rearrangement joins TRBV5-1 to TRBJ2-1; the D is unclear. The CDR3 extends over 15 amino acids. V was clipped by 0 bases and J by 4 bases, with 11 bases between them. CDR1 and CDR2 (germline): SGHRS, YFSETQ. CDR3 bases: TGCGCCAGCAGCTTGGAGAACTTCCCTTACAATGAGCAGTTCTTC. It translates to CASSLENFPYNEQFF.

This chain joins TRBV2 and TRBJ1-1, with TRBD1 as a possible D gene (5 bases). In germline, CDR1 is SNHLY, CDR2 FYNNEI. Trimming left V 6 bases short and J 2 bases short, with 16 bases between. The CDR3 contains 15 residues. The CDR3 coding sequence is TGTGCCAGCAGCCAATCAAAGGGGCCCAACACTGAAGCTTTCTTT. It encodes CASSQSKGPNTEAFF.

The rearrangement links TRBV28 to TRBJ2-1; possibly TRBD1 for D (5 bases). Germline CDR1 reads MDHEN; CDR2 reads SYDVKM. V gave up 3 bases and J gave up 6 bases, with 15 bases separating them. CDR3 length equals 15 residues. As DNA, the CDR3 is TGTGCCAGCAGTTTTCGCAGGGTCATAATCAATGAGCAGTTCTTC. It encodes CASSFRRVIINEQFF.

This chain joins TRBV19 and TRBJ1-2; 7 bases are a match to TRBD1. The CDR3 consists of 16 residues. V gave up 4 bases and J gave up 2 bases; unmatched junction bases: 10. Germline V gene lookup returns CDR1 LNHDA and CDR2 SQIVND (reference sequence). CDR3 in amino acids: CASSTGTAHYNYGYTF. CDR3 coding DNA: TGTGCCAGTAGTACCGGGACAGCTCATTACAACTATGGCTACACCTTC.

This clonotype was detected a few times. The chain employs TRBV27 and TRBJ2-7; D remains unclear. Germline CDR1 reads MNHEY; CDR2 reads SMNVEV (reference sequence). The CDR3 runs to 14 residues. Trimming took 4 bases from V and 0 from J, leaving 10 bases between them. In nucleotides, the CDR3 is TGTGCCAGCAGTTCCCAGATTGCCTCCTACGAGCAGTACTTC. This codes for CASSSQIASYEQYF.

This clonotype appeared many times. The genes are TRBV28 and TRBJ1-1; D is unresolved. This CDR3 is 14 amino acids long. The V gene lost 5 bases and the J gene lost 11 bases, with 21 bases spanning the gap. In germline, CDR1 is MDHEN, CDR2 SYDVKM. This CDR3 reads CASSPTLGVSVAFF. In DNA form, the CDR3 reads TGTGCCAGCAGTCCCACCTTGGGCGTGTCAGTGGCTTTCTTT.

The chain is built from TRBV2 and TRBJ1-1, with D hard to call. The germline V and J ends were trimmed by 5 bases and 10 bases, with 2 bases remaining between them. Germline loops: CDR1 SNHLY, CDR2 FYNNEI. The CDR3 sequence is 8 residues long. The CDR3 spells CASSRAFF. CDR3 bases: TGTGCCAGCAGTAGAGCTTTCTTT.